This T cell receptor beta chain was sequenced in a study of radiotherapy plus CTLA-4 blockade in lung cancer. Study details: 15% to 20% of enrolled patients responded objectively, and around 30% had disease control.

Here immunoSEQ multiplex PCR was the method, and the copy in TCRdb shows in-frame clones only, minus some. The sample gives 64,000 or so clones, less than 75% of which show up once; approximately 8.6% is in the top ten. Focal radiation was given together with CTLA-4 blockade (ipilimumab) to patients with chemo-refractory metastatic non-small-cell lung cancer. This CDR3 has 13 amino acids. The germline V and J ends were trimmed by 5 bases and 4 bases, with 11 bases remaining between them. The germline V gene has CDR1 MNHNY and CDR2 SVGAGI (reference sequence). This clone was detected only a few times.

This receptor was identified in a human donor with non-small cell lung cancer whose response to radiotherapy plus ipilimumab could not be evaluated. The material was peripheral blood, obtained from a patient treated with radiotherapy plus ipilimumab. V and J are TRBV6-6 and TRBJ2-5; D perhaps matches TRBD1 (5 bases). CDR3 in amino acids: CASSRQLPETQYF. In DNA form, the CDR3 reads TGTGCCAGCAGTCGACAGTTACCAGAGACCCAGTACTTC.